This TCR beta chain was captured in a study of naive and memory T cell subsets. Four PCR rounds used nested alpha and beta constant region primers plus the SP2 primer. TCRdb ran MiXCR on the UMI-ligation and nested PCR reads and lists one entry per CDR3 protein. The profile shows approximately 30,000 distinct CDR3 sequences, under 6.5% of them singletons. This clonotype was counted a few times. Germline V gives CDR1 MNHEY, CDR2 SMNVEV (reference sequence). V was clipped by 6 bases and J by 2 bases, with 5 bases between them. CDR3 length: 13 amino acids. TCR cDNA received a 3' ligated oligonucleotide that carried a UMI.

Sequencing was performed on blood. The chain uses TRBV27 and TRBJ2-6; D gene uncertain. The clonotype comes from an adult in good health. CDR3 loop: CASSDAGANVLTF. The CDR3 nucleotides read TGTGCCAGCAGCGATGCTGGGGCCAACGTCCTGACTTTC.